The rows below give T cell receptor beta chains drawn from one sample of a study of T-cell reconstitution after alpha-beta-depleted transplantation in children. TCRdb used MiXCR to reprocess the PCR reads, holding one entry per CDR3 protein. The sample holds about 690,000 distinct CDR3 sequences, 15% to 20% seen once. Specimen: PBMCs from the stem cell graft donor, collected from the stem cell graft. These receptor sequences come from a human donor who donated a stem cell graft to a child with acute myeloid leukemia. CDR3s include the opening cysteine and the closing phenylalanine or tryptophan. A D gene is named only where the DNA matches it firmly. Expanded clones are given a class, and other clones once, few, many or no size at all.

v_call	clone_size	j_call	d_call	cdr3_nt	cdr3_aa
TRBV7-2	many	TRBJ1-1	TRBD1	TGTGCCAGCAGCGAAACCGGGACAGGGAGAACTGAAGCTTTCTTT	CASSETGTGRTEAFF
TRBV20-1	few	TRBJ2-1	TRBD1	TGCAGTGCTATTGGACAGGTTAGGGGTGAGCAGTTCTTC	CSAIGQVRGEQFF
TRBV5-1	NA	TRBJ1-6	NA	TGCGCCAGCAGCCGAACCGGGCAGTATAATTCACCCCTCCACTTT	CASSRTGQYNSPLHF
TRBV12-3/TRBV12-4	few	TRBJ1-2	NA	TGTGCCAGCAGTTTGCTCCCGGTCGGCAACTATGGCTACACCTTC	CASSLLPVGNYGYTF
TRBV15	few	TRBJ2-7	NA	TGTGCCACCAGCAGAGCCGACAGAGGGATCTCCTACGAGCAGTACTTC	CATSRADRGISYEQYF
TRBV7-2	NA	TRBJ1-1	NA	TGTGCCAGCAGCCCGGCCCCGACGGGAGGGAACACTGAAGCTTTCTTT	CASSPAPTGGNTEAFF
TRBV20-1	NA	TRBJ1-6	NA	TGCAGTGCTGCTCGGAGGGGACCTAATTCACCCCTCCACTTT	CSAARRGPNSPLHF
TRBV20-1	few	TRBJ1-5	NA	TGCAGTGCTAGAGATAAGGACGTAAGCAATCAGCCCCAGCATTTT	CSARDKDVSNQPQHF
TRBV11-2	NA	TRBJ1-5	NA	TGTGCCAGCAGCTTAGTGGCAGGGGATGGTCAGCCCCAGCATTTT	CASSLVAGDGQPQHF
TRBV7-2	many	TRBJ2-5	NA	TGTGCCAGCAGCGTGACTATCGCGGAGACCCAGTACTTC	CASSVTIAETQYF
TRBV29-1	many	TRBJ2-2	NA	TGCAGCGTGATGGGTTCCGGGGAGCTGTTTTTT	CSVMGSGELFF
TRBV7-8	many	TRBJ2-7	NA	TGTGCCAGCAGCTTAGAGAGGTTCGAGCAGTACTTC	CASSLERFEQYF
TRBV4-3	many	TRBJ1-4	NA	TGCGCCAGCAGCCAAGAGGTATCGACTTTGGGAGAAAAACTGTTTTTT	CASSQEVSTLGEKLFF
TRBV7-2	many	TRBJ2-1	NA	TGTGCCAGCAGCCCAACAGGTTATGAGCAGTTCTTC	CASSPTGYEQFF
TRBV29-1	many	TRBJ2-7	NA	TGCAGCGTTGGGACGACAGGCTACACCTACGAGCAGTACTTC	CSVGTTGYTYEQYF
TRBV20-1	NA	TRBJ2-1	NA	TGCAGTTCTCGGGCCCTCTCCTACAATGAGCAGTTCTTC	CSSRALSYNEQFF
TRBV6-5	few	TRBJ1-6	NA	TGTGCCAGCAGTTATTCGACAGGCGCGGGCGATTCACCCCTCCACTTT	CASSYSTGAGDSPLHF
TRBV18	many	TRBJ2-3	NA	TGTGCCAGCACGAAGGGTGGGGCGAGTGCTGATACGCAGTATTTT	CASTKGGASADTQYF
TRBV20-1	few	TRBJ1-5	NA	TGCAGTGCTCTCCCCGGACAGAGCAATCAGCCCCAGCATTTT	CSALPGQSNQPQHF
TRBV12-3/TRBV12-4	many	TRBJ1-6	NA	TGTGCCAGCACCCGGCGGGGCTATAATTCACCCCTCCACTTT	CASTRRGYNSPLHF
TRBV12-3/TRBV12-4	few	TRBJ2-5	TRBD2	TGTGCCAGCACCCTAGCAAGCGGGGGGGCCCGGGAGACCCAGTACTTC	CASTLASGGARETQYF
TRBV24-1	NA	TRBJ1-2	TRBD1	TGTGCCACCAGTGAAGGCGGCAGGGGGGATGGCTACACCTTC	CATSEGGRGDGYTF
TRBV20-1	few	TRBJ2-3	TRBD2	TGCAGTGCGTACCCACTAGCGGGGGTGGCAGATACGCAGTATTTT	CSAYPLAGVADTQYF
TRBV29-1	many	TRBJ2-3	NA	TGCAGCGTTGGAGGGACGGAAGATACGCAGTATTTT	CSVGGTEDTQYF
TRBV20-1	many	TRBJ2-3	NA	TGCAGTGCTAGAGATCTAGGGGGGGGCATAGATACGCAGTATTTT	CSARDLGGGIDTQYF
TRBV7-2	NA	TRBJ2-7	NA	TGTGCCAGCAGCTTAGACGGCAGGGCAACGGGGGAGCAGTACTTC	CASSLDGRATGEQYF
TRBV27	few	TRBJ2-3	NA	TGTGCCAGCAGTTTGGCACGGATTACAGATACGCAGTATTTT	CASSLARITDTQYF
TRBV20-1	NA	TRBJ1-5	NA	TGCAGTGCAATGGAGGGGACCGGCAATCAGCCCCAGCATTTT	CSAMEGTGNQPQHF
TRBV20-1	many	TRBJ2-2	NA	TGCAGTGCTAGAGGACGGAACACCGGGGAGCTGTTTTTT	CSARGRNTGELFF
TRBV20-1	NA	TRBJ1-2	NA	TGCAGTGCTAGTGGGTGGGCGTCGGACTATGGCTACACCTTC	CSASGWASDYGYTF
TRBV18	NA	TRBJ1-4	TRBD1	TGTGCCAGCCACCAGGGGGGTGAAAAACTGTTTTTT	CASHQGGEKLFF
TRBV5-1	NA	TRBJ2-3	NA	TGCGCCAGCAGCCCAGAATGGGCTAGCACAGATACGCAGTATTTT	CASSPEWASTDTQYF
TRBV27	many	TRBJ1-4	NA	TGTGCCAGCGGTTCGACATTAACTAATGAAAAACTGTTTTTT	CASGSTLTNEKLFF
TRBV25-1	few	TRBJ2-7	NA	TGTGCCAGCAGTTTAACGGGGGTCTCCTACGAGCAGTACTTC	CASSLTGVSYEQYF
TRBV5-1	NA	TRBJ2-2	NA	TGCGCCAGCAGCTTGATGGTCGGGAACACCGGGGAGCTGTTTTTT	CASSLMVGNTGELFF
TRBV20-1	many	TRBJ2-3	NA	TGCAGTGCTAGAGACCCCTCAGGAGCGGACACAGATACGCAGTATTTT	CSARDPSGADTDTQYF
TRBV28	NA	TRBJ1-5	NA	TGTGCCAGCAGTGCAGGTACTGATAGCAATCAGCCCCAGCATTTT	CASSAGTDSNQPQHF